The clone carrying this T cell receptor (beta chain) showed up just a few times. Antigen specificity is unknown. This sample was taken from a study of T cells after yellow fever vaccination. Findings and caveats of the study: Most clones from primary vaccination resurfaced after the booster (approximately 97% CD4, 88% CD8).

TCRdb ran MiXCR on the 5' RACE reads and lists one entry per CDR3 protein. This repertoire shows just under 600,000 distinct CDR3 sequences, about 13% found once; its top ten account for over 12%. The germline CDR1 and CDR2 sequences are MNHEY and SVGEGT. This CDR3 region has 16 residues. The germline V and J ends were trimmed by 4 bases and 6 bases, with 19 bases remaining between them. The chain recombines TRBV6-2 or TRBV6-3 with TRBJ2-1; a weak D match, TRBD2 (5 bases). The input for sequencing was PBMCs, taken on the day of the yellow fever booster vaccination. This clonotype was sampled from a man between 25 and 39 years old who received the YFV17D yellow fever vaccine. The CDR3 nucleotides read TGTGCCAGCAGTTCTCGCAGGTCCGCTCGGGGCAATGAGCAGTTCTTC. Its protein product is CASSSRRSARGNEQFF.